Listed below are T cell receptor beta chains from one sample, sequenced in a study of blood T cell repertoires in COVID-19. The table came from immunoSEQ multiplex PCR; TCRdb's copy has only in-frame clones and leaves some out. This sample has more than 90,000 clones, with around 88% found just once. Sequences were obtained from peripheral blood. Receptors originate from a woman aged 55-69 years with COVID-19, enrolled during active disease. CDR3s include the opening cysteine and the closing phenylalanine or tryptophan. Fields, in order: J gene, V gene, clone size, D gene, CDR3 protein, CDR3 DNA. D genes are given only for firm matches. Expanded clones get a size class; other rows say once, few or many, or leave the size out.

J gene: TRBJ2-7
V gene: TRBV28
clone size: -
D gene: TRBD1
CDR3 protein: CASRDSYEQYF
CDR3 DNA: TGTGCCAGCCGGGACAGCTACGAGCAGTACTTC

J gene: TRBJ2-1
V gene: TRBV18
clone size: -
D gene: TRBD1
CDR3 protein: CASSPQGQGAKEQFF
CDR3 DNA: TGTGCCAGCTCACCACAAGGACAGGGGGCGAAGGAGCAGTTCTTC

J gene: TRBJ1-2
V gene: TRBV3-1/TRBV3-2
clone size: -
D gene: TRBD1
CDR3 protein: CASSQTGGGYGYTF
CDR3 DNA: TGTGCCAGCAGCCAAACAGGGGGTGGTTATGGCTACACCTTC

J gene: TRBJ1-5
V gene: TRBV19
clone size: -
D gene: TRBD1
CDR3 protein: CASSMGGQGRWQPQHF
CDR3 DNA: TGTGCCAGTAGTATGGGAGGACAGGGGAGGTGGCAGCCCCAGCATTTT

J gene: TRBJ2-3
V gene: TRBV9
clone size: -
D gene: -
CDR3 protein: CASSVVRGGDTQYF
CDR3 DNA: TGTGCCAGCAGCGTAGTCAGGGGTGGAGATACGCAGTATTTT

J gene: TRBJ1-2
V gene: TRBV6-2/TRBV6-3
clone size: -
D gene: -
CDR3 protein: CASSKTHTGANYGYTF
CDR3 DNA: TGTGCCAGCAGTAAAACCCATACAGGAGCTAACTATGGCTACACCTTC

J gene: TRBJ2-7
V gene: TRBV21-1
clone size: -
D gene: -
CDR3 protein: CASSKSRGTPYEQYF
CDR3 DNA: TGTGCCAGCAGCAAATCCCGCGGGACGCCTTACGAGCAGTACTTC

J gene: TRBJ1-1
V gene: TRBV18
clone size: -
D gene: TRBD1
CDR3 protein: CASSEQGTEAFF
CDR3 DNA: TGTGCCAGCTCAGAACAGGGGACTGAAGCTTTCTTT

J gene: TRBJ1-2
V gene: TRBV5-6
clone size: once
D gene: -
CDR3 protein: CASSPDPQGYGYTF
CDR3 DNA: TGTGCCAGCAGCCCGGACCCACAGGGTTATGGCTACACCTTC

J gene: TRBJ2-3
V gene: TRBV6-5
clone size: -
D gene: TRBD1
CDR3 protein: CASSYSGQGLSDTQYF
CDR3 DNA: TGTGCCAGCAGTTACTCGGGACAGGGGTTGTCAGATACGCAGTATTTT

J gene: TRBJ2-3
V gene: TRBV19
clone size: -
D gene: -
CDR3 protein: CASRGSSTDTQYF
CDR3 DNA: TGTGCCAGTAGGGGCAGTTCCACAGATACGCAGTATTTT

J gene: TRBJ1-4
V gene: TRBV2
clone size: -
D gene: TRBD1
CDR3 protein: CASSKGQLSEKLFF
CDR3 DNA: TGTGCCAGTTCTAAGGGACAGTTGAGTGAAAAACTGTTTTTT

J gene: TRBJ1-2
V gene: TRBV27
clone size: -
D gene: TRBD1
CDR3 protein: CASSSRGPFYGYTF
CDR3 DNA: TGTGCCAGCAGCTCCAGGGGGCCCTTCTATGGCTACACCTTC

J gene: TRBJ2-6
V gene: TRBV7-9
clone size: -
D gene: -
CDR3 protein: CASSLGTGRAGANVLTF
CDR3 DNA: TGTGCCAGCAGCTTAGGAACGGGCAGGGCTGGGGCCAACGTCCTGACTTTC

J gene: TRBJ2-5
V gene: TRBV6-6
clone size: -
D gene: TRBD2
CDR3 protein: CASKKTSGYQETQYF
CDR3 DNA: TGTGCCAGCAAAAAAACTAGCGGGTACCAAGAGACCCAGTACTTC

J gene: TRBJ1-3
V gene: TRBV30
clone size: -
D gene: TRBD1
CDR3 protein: CAWARGQTGNTIYF
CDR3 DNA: TGTGCCTGGGCCAGGGGGCAAACTGGAAACACCATATATTTT

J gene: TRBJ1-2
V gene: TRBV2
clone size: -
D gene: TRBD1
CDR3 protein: CASSEVQGTVNYGYTF
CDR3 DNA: TGTGCCAGCAGTGAAGTACAGGGGACGGTTAACTATGGCTACACCTTC

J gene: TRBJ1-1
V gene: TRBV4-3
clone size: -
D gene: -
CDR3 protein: CASSQPGHSTLNTEAFF
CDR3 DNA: TGCGCCAGCAGCCAACCGGGACATTCCACCCTGAACACTGAAGCTTTCTTT

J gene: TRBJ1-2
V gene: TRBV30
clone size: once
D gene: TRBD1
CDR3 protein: CAWSANRGWRGYTF
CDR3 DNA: TGTGCCTGGAGTGCCAACAGGGGCTGGAGAGGCTACACCTTC

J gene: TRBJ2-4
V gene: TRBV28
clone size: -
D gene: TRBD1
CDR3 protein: CASSSRTGLNIQYF
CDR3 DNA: TGTGCCAGCAGTTCTAGGACAGGGCTAAACATTCAGTACTTC

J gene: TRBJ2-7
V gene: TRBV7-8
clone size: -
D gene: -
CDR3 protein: CASSSVLEIQYEQYF
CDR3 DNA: TGTGCCAGCAGCTCCGTTTTAGAGATACAGTACGAGCAGTACTTC

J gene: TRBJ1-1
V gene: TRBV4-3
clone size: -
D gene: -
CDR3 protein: CASSQETRGTEAFF
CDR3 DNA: TGCGCCAGCAGCCAAGAGACCCGGGGCACTGAAGCTTTCTTT

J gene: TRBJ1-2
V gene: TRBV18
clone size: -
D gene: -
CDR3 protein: CASSPPRGGFGYTF
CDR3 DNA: TGTGCCAGCTCACCACCAAGGGGAGGATTTGGCTACACCTTC

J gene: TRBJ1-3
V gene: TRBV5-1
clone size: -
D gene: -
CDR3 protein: CASSLEGIPSSGNTIYF
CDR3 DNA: TGCGCCAGCAGCTTGGAGGGGATACCGAGCTCTGGAAACACCATATATTTT

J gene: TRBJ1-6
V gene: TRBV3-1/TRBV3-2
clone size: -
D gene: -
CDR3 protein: CASSQGANSPLHF
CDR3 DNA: TGTGCCAGCAGCCAAGGGGCGAATTCACCCCTCCACTTT

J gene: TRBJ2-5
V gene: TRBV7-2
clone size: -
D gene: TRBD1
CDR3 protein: CASSTYPGGAGYQETQYF
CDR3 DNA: TGTGCCAGCAGCACCTACCCAGGGGGCGCGGGTTACCAAGAGACCCAGTACTTC

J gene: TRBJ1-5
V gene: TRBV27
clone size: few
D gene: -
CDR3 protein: CASSPDRVAGWNQPQHF
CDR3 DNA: TGTGCCAGCAGTCCCGACCGGGTGGCGGGTTGGAATCAGCCCCAGCATTTT

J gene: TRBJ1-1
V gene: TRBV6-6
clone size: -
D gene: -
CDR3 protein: CAGSYTRNTEAFF
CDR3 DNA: TGTGCCGGCAGTTACACCAGAAACACTGAAGCTTTCTTT

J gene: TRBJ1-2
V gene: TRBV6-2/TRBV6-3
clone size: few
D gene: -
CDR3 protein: CASSYSTDFYGYTF
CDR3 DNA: TGTGCCAGCAGTTACTCGACGGACTTCTATGGCTACACCTTC

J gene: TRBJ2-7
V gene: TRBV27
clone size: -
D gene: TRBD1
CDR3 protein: CASSSQGTYEQYF
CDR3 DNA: TGTGCCAGCAGTTCACAGGGGACCTACGAGCAGTACTTC

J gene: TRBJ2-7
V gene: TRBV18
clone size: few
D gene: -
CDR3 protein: CASSPGQPSYEQYF
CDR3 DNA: TGTGCCAGCTCACCAGGACAGCCCTCCTACGAGCAGTACTTC

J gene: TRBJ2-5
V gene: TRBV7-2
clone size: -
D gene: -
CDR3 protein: CASSLGSGVETQYF
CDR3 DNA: TGTGCCAGCAGCTTAGGGTCAGGGGTAGAGACCCAGTACTTC

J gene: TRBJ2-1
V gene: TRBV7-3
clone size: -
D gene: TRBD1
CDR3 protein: CASSYGQGRNEQFF
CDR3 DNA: TGTGCCAGCAGCTACGGACAGGGGCGCAATGAGCAGTTCTTC

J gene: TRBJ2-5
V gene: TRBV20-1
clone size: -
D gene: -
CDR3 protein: CSASGGQRRQETQYF
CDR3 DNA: TGCAGTGCTAGTGGTGGCCAGAGGAGGCAAGAGACCCAGTACTTC

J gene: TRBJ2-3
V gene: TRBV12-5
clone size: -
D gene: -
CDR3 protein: CASGPGLFADTQYF
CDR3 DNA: TGTGCTAGTGGTCCAGGACTGTTCGCGGATACGCAGTATTTT

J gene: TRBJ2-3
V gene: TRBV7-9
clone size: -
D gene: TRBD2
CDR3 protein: CASSSRTSGGRGTDTQYF
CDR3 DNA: TGTGCCAGCAGCTCCCGGACTAGCGGGGGGCGGGGCACAGATACGCAGTATTTT

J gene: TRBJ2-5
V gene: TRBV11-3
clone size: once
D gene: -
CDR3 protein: CASSRGEEETQYF
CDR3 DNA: TGTGCCAGCAGCAGAGGGGAGGAAGAGACCCAGTACTTC

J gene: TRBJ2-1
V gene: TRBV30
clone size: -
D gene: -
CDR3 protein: CAWSPSGVGAQFF
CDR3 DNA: TGTGCCTGGAGCCCATCGGGGGTGGGAGCTCAGTTCTTC

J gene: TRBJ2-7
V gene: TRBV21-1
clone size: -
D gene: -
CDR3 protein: CASRGGTGRSYEQYF
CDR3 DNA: TGTGCCAGCAGAGGTGGGACAGGGAGGTCCTACGAGCAGTACTTC

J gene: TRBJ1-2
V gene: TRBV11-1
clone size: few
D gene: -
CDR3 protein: CASPDPEIDYNYGYTF
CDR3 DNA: TGTGCCAGCCCCGACCCTGAGATTGACTATAACTATGGCTACACCTTC

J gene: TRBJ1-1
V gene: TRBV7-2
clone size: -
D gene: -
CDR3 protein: CASSLQGTMNTEAFF
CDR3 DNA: TGTGCCAGCAGCCTCCAGGGGACAATGAACACTGAAGCTTTCTTT

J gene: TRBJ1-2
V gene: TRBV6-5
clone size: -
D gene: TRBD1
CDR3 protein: CASSDRVYGYTF
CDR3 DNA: TGTGCCAGCAGCGACAGGGTCTATGGCTACACCTTC

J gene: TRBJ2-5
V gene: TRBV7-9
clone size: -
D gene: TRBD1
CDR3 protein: CASSFLGTGAETQYF
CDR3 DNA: TGTGCCAGCAGCTTCCTTGGGACAGGGGCAGAGACCCAGTACTTC

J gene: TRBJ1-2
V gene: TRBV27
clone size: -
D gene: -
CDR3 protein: CASRSLQAMGYGYTF
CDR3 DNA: TGTGCCAGCAGATCATTGCAGGCCATGGGCTATGGCTACACCTTC

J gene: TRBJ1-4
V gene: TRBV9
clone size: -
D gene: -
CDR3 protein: CASSARRTETNEKLFF
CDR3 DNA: TGTGCCAGCAGCGCCCGACGGACAGAAACTAATGAAAAACTGTTTTTT

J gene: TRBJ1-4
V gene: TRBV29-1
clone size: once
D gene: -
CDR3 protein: CSVDGGRTNEKLFF
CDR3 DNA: TGCAGCGTTGATGGGGGGAGAACTAATGAAAAACTGTTTTTT

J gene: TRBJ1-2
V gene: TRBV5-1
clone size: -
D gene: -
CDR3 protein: CASSKGMAYGYTF
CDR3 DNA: TGCGCCAGCAGCAAGGGGATGGCCTATGGCTACACCTTC

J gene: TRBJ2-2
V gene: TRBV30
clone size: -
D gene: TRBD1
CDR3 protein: CAWSKDRGPGELFF
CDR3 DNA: TGTGCCTGGAGTAAGGACAGGGGGCCGGGGGAGCTGTTTTTT

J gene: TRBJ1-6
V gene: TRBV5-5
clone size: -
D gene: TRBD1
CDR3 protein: CASSKPGQVFSPLHF
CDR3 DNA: TGTGCCAGCAGCAAACCGGGACAGGTCTTTTCACCCCTCCACTTT

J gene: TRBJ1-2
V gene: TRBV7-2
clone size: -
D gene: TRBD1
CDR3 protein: CASSFNRGYGYTF
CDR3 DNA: TGTGCCAGCAGCTTCAACAGGGGCTATGGCTACACCTTC